This is a list of T cell receptor beta chains from one sample in a study of shared clonotypes between healthy human individuals. Profiling relied on immunoSEQ multiplex PCR, and the TCRdb table lists in-frame clones only, not all of them. The sample yields about 2 million clones, approximately 95% seen once. The source material was naive CD4+ T cells sorted from blood. The receptors come from a man between 18 and 29 years old in good health. Both conserved end residues are part of each CDR3. The D gene is left open where the match is weak.

D gene: .
V gene: TRBV14
J gene: TRBJ2-1
CDR3 protein: CASSQDRGVWRESSYNEQFF

D gene: .
V gene: TRBV21-1
J gene: TRBJ1-1
CDR3 protein: CASIKSRGHTEAFF

D gene: .
V gene: TRBV2
J gene: TRBJ2-7
CDR3 protein: CASKRAGLSYEQYF

D gene: .
V gene: TRBV6-1
J gene: TRBJ1-2
CDR3 protein: CASSEIRYGYTF

D gene: .
V gene: TRBV5-4
J gene: TRBJ1-2
CDR3 protein: CASTGAPYGYTF

D gene: TRBD2
V gene: TRBV2
J gene: TRBJ2-5
CDR3 protein: CASSERRGGGRQETQYF

D gene: .
V gene: TRBV19
J gene: TRBJ1-2
CDR3 protein: CASSRDRNYGYTF

D gene: .
V gene: TRBV13
J gene: TRBJ1-2
CDR3 protein: CASSLGGSNYGYTF

D gene: TRBD1
V gene: TRBV7-9
J gene: TRBJ2-7
CDR3 protein: CASRPRNRDSSTF

D gene: TRBD1
V gene: TRBV9
J gene: TRBJ2-7
CDR3 protein: CASSATGQGNYEQYF

D gene: .
V gene: TRBV28
J gene: TRBJ2-5
CDR3 protein: CASSGWDVETQYF

D gene: TRBD2
V gene: TRBV9
J gene: TRBJ2-7
CDR3 protein: CASSIQGLAGVREQYF

D gene: .
V gene: TRBV6-5
J gene: TRBJ2-5
CDR3 protein: CASSYFQTDQETQYF

D gene: .
V gene: TRBV14
J gene: TRBJ2-2
CDR3 protein: CASSPVSSGELFF

D gene: .
V gene: TRBV19
J gene: TRBJ1-2
CDR3 protein: CASSPLGTGRTSGYTF

D gene: .
V gene: TRBV6-5
J gene: TRBJ1-2
CDR3 protein: CASSYGPNYGYTF

D gene: .
V gene: TRBV19
J gene: TRBJ2-1
CDR3 protein: CASSTTGDNNEQFF

D gene: .
V gene: TRBV11-2
J gene: TRBJ2-7
CDR3 protein: CASSLRGRGGYEQYF

D gene: .
V gene: TRBV10-3
J gene: TRBJ1-4
CDR3 protein: CAISGGDNEKLFF

D gene: TRBD1
V gene: TRBV28
J gene: TRBJ1-6
CDR3 protein: CASTASPGGRSPLHF

D gene: TRBD2
V gene: TRBV6-5
J gene: TRBJ2-7
CDR3 protein: CASSRTSGRFEQYF

D gene: TRBD2
V gene: TRBV5-1
J gene: TRBJ2-3
CDR3 protein: CASSEQGLAGDTDTQYF

D gene: .
V gene: TRBV7-9
J gene: TRBJ2-5
CDR3 protein: CASSFDTSIETQYF

D gene: .
V gene: TRBV19
J gene: TRBJ2-7
CDR3 protein: CASRPAIAPSYEQYF

D gene: TRBD2
V gene: TRBV7-9
J gene: TRBJ2-1
CDR3 protein: CASSPRPRTISGRNNEQFF

D gene: TRBD2
V gene: TRBV5-1
J gene: TRBJ2-5
CDR3 protein: CASSPGLAGVQYQETQYF

D gene: .
V gene: TRBV5-3
J gene: TRBJ2-3
CDR3 protein: CARPHRLGKTTDTQYF

D gene: .
V gene: TRBV7-2
J gene: TRBJ2-1
CDR3 protein: CASSHSEPYNEQFF

D gene: TRBD1
V gene: TRBV2
J gene: TRBJ2-7
CDR3 protein: CASRTGTGAYEQYF

D gene: .
V gene: TRBV10-2
J gene: TRBJ1-6
CDR3 protein: CASTRERSSYNSPLHF

D gene: TRBD1
V gene: TRBV6-1
J gene: TRBJ1-3
CDR3 protein: CASGTGGSSGNTIYF

D gene: .
V gene: TRBV5-1
J gene: TRBJ2-1
CDR3 protein: CASSTGTYYNEQFF

D gene: TRBD1
V gene: TRBV5-1
J gene: TRBJ1-1
CDR3 protein: CASSPRRDRGTNTEAFF

D gene: TRBD2
V gene: TRBV7-2
J gene: TRBJ2-1
CDR3 protein: CASSLTYLLAGASNEQFF

D gene: TRBD1
V gene: TRBV25-1
J gene: TRBJ2-7
CDR3 protein: CASSRATGSYEQYF

D gene: .
V gene: TRBV6-1
J gene: TRBJ1-5
CDR3 protein: CASSEVGIQPQHF

D gene: TRBD1
V gene: TRBV28
J gene: TRBJ1-1
CDR3 protein: CASSRDRGWAEAFF

D gene: TRBD1
V gene: TRBV2
J gene: TRBJ2-4
CDR3 protein: CASSMTGGAGVVAKNIQYF

D gene: .
V gene: TRBV5-1
J gene: TRBJ1-5
CDR3 protein: CASSNEGRGQPQHF

D gene: TRBD2
V gene: TRBV11-2
J gene: TRBJ2-1
CDR3 protein: CASRQAGANEQFF

D gene: .
V gene: TRBV20-1
J gene: TRBJ2-5
CDR3 protein: CSARGGETQYF

D gene: TRBD2
V gene: TRBV5-8
J gene: TRBJ2-2
CDR3 protein: CASSLGLAGVTGELFF

D gene: TRBD1
V gene: TRBV19
J gene: TRBJ1-5
CDR3 protein: CASSATGSNQPQHF

D gene: .
V gene: TRBV15
J gene: TRBJ2-5
CDR3 protein: CATSRGGPETQYF

D gene: .
V gene: TRBV6-1
J gene: TRBJ1-1
CDR3 protein: CASKPATSLNTEAFF